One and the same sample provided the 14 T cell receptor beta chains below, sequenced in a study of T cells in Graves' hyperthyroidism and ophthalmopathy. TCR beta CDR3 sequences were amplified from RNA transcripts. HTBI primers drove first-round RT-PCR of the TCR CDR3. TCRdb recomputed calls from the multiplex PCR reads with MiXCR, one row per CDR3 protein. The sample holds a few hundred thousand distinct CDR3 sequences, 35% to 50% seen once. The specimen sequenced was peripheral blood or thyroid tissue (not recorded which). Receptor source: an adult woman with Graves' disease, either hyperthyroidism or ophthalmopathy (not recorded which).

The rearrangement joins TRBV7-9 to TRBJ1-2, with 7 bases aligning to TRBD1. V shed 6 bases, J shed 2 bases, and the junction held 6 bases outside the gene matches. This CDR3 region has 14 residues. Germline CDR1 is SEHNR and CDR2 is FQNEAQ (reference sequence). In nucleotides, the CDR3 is TGTGCCAGCAGGACAGGGTCCATGAACTATGGCTACACCTTC. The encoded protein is CASRTGSMNYGYTF.

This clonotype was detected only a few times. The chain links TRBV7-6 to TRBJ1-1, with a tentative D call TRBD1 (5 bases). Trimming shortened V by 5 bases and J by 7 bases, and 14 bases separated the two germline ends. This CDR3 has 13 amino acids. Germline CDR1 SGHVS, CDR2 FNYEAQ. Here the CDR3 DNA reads TGTGCCAGCAGCATTGGGGCAGACTTTGAAGCTTTCTTT. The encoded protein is CASSIGADFEAFF.

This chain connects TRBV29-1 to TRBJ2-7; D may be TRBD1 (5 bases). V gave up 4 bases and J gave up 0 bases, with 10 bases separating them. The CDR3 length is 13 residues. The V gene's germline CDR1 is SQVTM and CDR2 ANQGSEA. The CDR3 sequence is CSVGARGSYEQYF. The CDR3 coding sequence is TGCAGCGTTGGGGCAAGGGGCTCCTACGAGCAGTACTTC.

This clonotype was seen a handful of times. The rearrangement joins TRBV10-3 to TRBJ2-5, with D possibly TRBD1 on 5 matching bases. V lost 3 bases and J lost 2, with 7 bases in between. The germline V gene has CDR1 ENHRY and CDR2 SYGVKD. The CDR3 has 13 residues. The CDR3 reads CAISDDRQETQYF. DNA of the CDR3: TGTGCCATCAGTGACGACAGACAAGAGACCCAGTACTTC.

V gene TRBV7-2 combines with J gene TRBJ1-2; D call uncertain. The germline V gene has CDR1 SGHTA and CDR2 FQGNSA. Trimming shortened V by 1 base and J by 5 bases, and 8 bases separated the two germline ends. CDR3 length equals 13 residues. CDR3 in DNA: TGTGCCAGCAGCTTAGGGTCACGTTATGGCTACACCTTC. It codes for CASSLGSRYGYTF.

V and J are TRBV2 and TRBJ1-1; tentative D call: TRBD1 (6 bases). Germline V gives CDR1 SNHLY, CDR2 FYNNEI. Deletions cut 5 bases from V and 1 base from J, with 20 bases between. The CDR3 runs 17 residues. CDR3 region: CASSTERGGRQNTEAFF. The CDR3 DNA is TGTGCCAGCAGTACGGAGAGGGGGGGGCGTCAGAACACTGAAGCTTTCTTT.

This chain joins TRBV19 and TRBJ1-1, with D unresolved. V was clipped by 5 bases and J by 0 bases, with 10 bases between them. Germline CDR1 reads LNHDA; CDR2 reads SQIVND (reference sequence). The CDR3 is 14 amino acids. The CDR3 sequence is CASSVTDMNTEAFF. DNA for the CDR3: TGTGCCAGTAGTGTTACAGACATGAACACTGAAGCTTTCTTT. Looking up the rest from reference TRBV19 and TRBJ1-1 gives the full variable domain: DGGITQSPKYLFRKEGQNVTLSCEQNLNHDAMYWYRQDPGQGLRLIYYSQIVNDFQKGDIAEGYSVSREKKESFPLTVTSAQKNPTAFYLCASSVTDMNTEAFFGQGTRLTVV.

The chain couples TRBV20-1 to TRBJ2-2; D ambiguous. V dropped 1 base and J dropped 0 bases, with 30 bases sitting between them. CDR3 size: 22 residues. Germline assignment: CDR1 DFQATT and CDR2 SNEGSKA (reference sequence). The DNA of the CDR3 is TGCAGTGCTAGAGGTGCCCCGGGCGCCTCGCAGATTCCCACCGCGAACACCGGGGAGCTGTTTTTT. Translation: CSARGAPGASQIPTANTGELFF.

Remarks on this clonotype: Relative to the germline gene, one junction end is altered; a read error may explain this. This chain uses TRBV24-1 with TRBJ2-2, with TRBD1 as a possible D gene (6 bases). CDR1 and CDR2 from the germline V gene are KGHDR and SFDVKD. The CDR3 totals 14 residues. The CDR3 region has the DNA TGTGCCCCCAGCAGTTCCAGGGGTACCGGGGAGCTGTTTTTT. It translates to CAPSSSRGTGELFF.

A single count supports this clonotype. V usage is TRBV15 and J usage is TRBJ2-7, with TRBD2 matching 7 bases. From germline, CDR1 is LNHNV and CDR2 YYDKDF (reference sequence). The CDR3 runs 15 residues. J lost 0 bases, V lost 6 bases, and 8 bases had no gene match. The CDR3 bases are TGTGCCACCAGGAAAGTCGGGGGGACCTCCTACGAGCAGTACTTC. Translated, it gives CATRKVGGTSYEQYF. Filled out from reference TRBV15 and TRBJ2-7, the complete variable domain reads DAMVIQNPRYQVTQFGKPVTLSCSQTLNHNVMYWYQQKSSQAPKLLFHYYDKDFNNEADTPDNFQSRRPNTSFCFLDIRSPGLGDTAMYLCATRKVGGTSYEQYFGPGTRLTVT.

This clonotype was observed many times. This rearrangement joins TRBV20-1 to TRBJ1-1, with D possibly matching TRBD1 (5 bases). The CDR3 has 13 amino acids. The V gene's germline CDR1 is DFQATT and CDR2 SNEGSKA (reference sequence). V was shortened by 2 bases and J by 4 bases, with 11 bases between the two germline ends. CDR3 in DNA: TGCAGTGCTAGAACAGGTTGGGCCACTGAAGCTTTCTTT. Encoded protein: CSARTGWATEAFF.

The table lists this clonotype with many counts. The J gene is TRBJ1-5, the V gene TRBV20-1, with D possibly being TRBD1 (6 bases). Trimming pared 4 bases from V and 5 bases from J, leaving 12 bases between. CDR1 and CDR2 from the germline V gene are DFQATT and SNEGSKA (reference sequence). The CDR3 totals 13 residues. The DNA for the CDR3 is TGCAGTGCTACAGGGGCGATTGATCAGCCCCAGCATTTT. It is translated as CSATGAIDQPQHF.

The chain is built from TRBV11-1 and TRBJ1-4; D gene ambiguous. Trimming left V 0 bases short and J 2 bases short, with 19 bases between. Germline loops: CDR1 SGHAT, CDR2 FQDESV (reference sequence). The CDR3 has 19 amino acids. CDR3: CASSLASADRERTNEKLFF. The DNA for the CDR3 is TGTGCCAGCAGCTTAGCGTCGGCAGACCGAGAGAGGACTAATGAAAAACTGTTTTTT.

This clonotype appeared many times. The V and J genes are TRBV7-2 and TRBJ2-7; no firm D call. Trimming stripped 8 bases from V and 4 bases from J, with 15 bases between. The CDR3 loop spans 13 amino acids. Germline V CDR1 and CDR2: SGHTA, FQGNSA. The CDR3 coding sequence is TGTGCCAGCGGCTCTAGATCCACATACGAGCAGTACTTC. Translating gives CASGSRSTYEQYF.